One sample yielded the 24 T cell receptor beta chains listed below, sequenced in a study of identical twins. TCRdb called the 5' RACE reads again in MiXCR, with one record for every CDR3 protein. The repertoire includes more than 650,000 distinct CDR3 sequences, approximately 6.1% of them detected once, and about 1.8% sits in the top ten. What was sequenced was naive T cells sorted from blood. These receptors all come from a man between 18 and 29 years old in good health.

This rearrangement joins TRBV12-3 or TRBV12-4 to TRBJ2-1, with a possible D match to TRBD1 (8 bases). CDR3 size: 16 residues. V lost 6 bases and J 3 bases, leaving 18 bases between the germline ends. The CDR3 bases are TGTGCCAGCAGGAAAGCGGACAGGGACTACTACAATGAGCAGTTCTTC. The encoded protein is CASRKADRDYYNEQFF.

This clonotype was counted at least ten times. The chain joins TRBV27 to TRBJ2-2; D is perhaps TRBD2 (6 bases). The CDR3 consists of 15 residues. Germline V gene data show CDR1 as MNHEY and CDR2 as SMNVEV (reference sequence). V was pared by 3 bases and J by 5 bases, with 13 bases between. The DNA of the CDR3 is TGTGCCAGCAGTTTCGGCGGGAAGAATACCGGGGAGCTGTTTTTT. Protein sequence: CASSFGGKNTGELFF.

This clonotype was found a few times. J is TRBJ2-3 and V is TRBV6-5, with 7 bases that match TRBD2. This CDR3 region has 11 residues. Germline CDR1 is MNHEY and CDR2 is SVGAGI. The CDR3 nucleotides read TGTGGGGGGGGAAGCACAGATACGCAGTATTTT. Translation gives CGGGSTDTQYF.

A few counts support this clonotype. The chain uses TRBV5-1 and TRBJ2-7; 9 nucleotides agree with TRBD1. The CDR3 is 15 residues long. The trim removed 4 bases at V and 2 bases at J, leaving 7 bases unmatched. CDR1 is SGHRS, CDR2 YFSETQ, per germline. The chain's CDR3 is CASSTGGTGPYEQYV. CDR3 nucleotides: TGCGCCAGCAGCACGGGCGGGACAGGGCCCTACGAGCAGTACGTC.

This clonotype was counted at least ten times. The chain is built from TRBV5-1 and TRBJ2-1; 7 positions agree with TRBD2. Germline V gene data show CDR1 as SGHRS and CDR2 as YFSETQ. The junction had 9 bases not matched to a gene; V was cut back by 5 bases and J by 10 bases. This CDR3 is 13 amino acids long. Here the CDR3 DNA reads TGCGCCAGCAGACTAGCGCCAGATGGAGAGCAGTTCTTC. Translation: CASRLAPDGEQFF.

This clonotype has ten or more counts. The chain recombines TRBV27 with TRBJ2-7, with D perhaps matching TRBD1 or TRBD2 (5 bases each). The V end lost 11 bases, the J end lost 5 bases, and 22 bases lay between the germline ends. Germline V lookup: CDR1 MNHEY, CDR2 SMNVEV (reference sequence). There are 14 residues in the CDR3. The CDR3 spells CASLPAAGLDEQYF. CDR3 bases: TGTGCCTCCCTACCAGCGGCAGGGCTCGACGAGCAGTACTTC.

This clonotype has at least ten counts. This chain links TRBV5-1 with TRBJ2-1; 9 nucleotides align to TRBD1. The V and J ends lost 0 bases and 3 bases, in that order; junction bases with no gene match: 1. The germline gives CDR1 SGHRS, CDR2 YFSETQ. The CDR3 is made up of 15 amino acids. CDR3 protein: CASSLVTGGYNEQFF. The CDR3 DNA is TGCGCCAGCAGCTTGGTGACAGGGGGCTACAATGAGCAGTTCTTC.

This rearrangement joins TRBV21-1 to TRBJ2-7; TRBD1, as called in the table, went unchecked against the DNA. TRBV21-1 is annotated as a pseudogene. This CDR3 has 18 residues. CDR3 region: CASSKGPRTAIKNYEQYV. The CDR3 DNA sequence: TGTGCCAGCAGCAAAGGTCCCAGGACAGCGATAAAAAACTACGAGCAGTACGTC.

For this clonotype: The junction departs from the called germline gene at one end, perhaps through a read error. J is TRBJ2-7 and V is TRBV7-2; D unresolved. The CDR3 totals 14 residues. Per germline, CDR1 SGHTA and CDR2 FQGNSA. The CDR3 DNA sequence: TGTGCCAGCAGCTTAGACCACCGCTCCAACGAGCAGTACTTC. It is translated as CASSLDHRSNEQYF.

This clonotype was observed at least ten times. The chain combines TRBV7-2 with TRBJ1-4; D call uncertain. V lost 5 bases and J 2 bases, leaving 12 bases between the germline ends. The CDR3 totals 15 residues. The V gene's germline CDR1 is SGHTA and CDR2 FQGNSA. The DNA for the CDR3 is TGTGCCAGCAGCGACCGACGGACTACTAATGAAAAACTGTTTTTT. Amino acid sequence: CASSDRRTTNEKLFF.

This clonotype was counted at least ten times. V usage is TRBV4-1 and J usage is TRBJ1-4; D might be TRBD1 (6 bases). Deletions cut 4 bases from V and 6 bases from J, with 18 bases between. There are 16 residues in the CDR3. The germline gives CDR1 MGHRA, CDR2 YSYEKL. CDR3 sequence: CASSPHGQPTDEKLFF. Here the CDR3 DNA reads TGCGCCAGCAGCCCACACGGACAGCCGACTGATGAAAAACTGTTTTTT.

This clonotype has more than one count but fewer than ten. V gene TRBV7-8 combines with J gene TRBJ2-5; either TRBD1 or TRBD2 may supply D (6 bases each). The CDR3 has 17 residues. The germline gives CDR1 SGHVS, CDR2 FQNEAQ. Deletions cut 2 bases from V and 4 bases from J, with 20 bases between. The CDR3 DNA reads as TGTGCCAGCAGCTTAATATTTGCCCGGGGGCCAGGAGAGACCCAGTACTTC. Its translation: CASSLIFARGPGETQYF.

This clonotype was observed a single time. The CDR3 carries no conserved terminal phenylalanine or tryptophan, so it likely arises from a read error. The chain couples TRBV28 to TRBJ2-7, with D perhaps TRBD1 (6 bases). CDR1 is MDHEN and CDR2 is SYDVKM in the germline V gene. Between the trimmed V and J ends, which lost 3 bases and 0 bases, there was a span of 15 bases. There are 16 residues in the CDR3. The CDR3 is CASSLKRDTYSYEQYL. Written as DNA, the CDR3 is TGTGCCAGCAGTTTGAAGAGGGACACCTACTCCTACGAGCAGTACCTC.

This clonotype was observed many times. The chain combines TRBV29-1 with TRBJ2-7; no clear D. From germline, CDR1 is SQVTM and CDR2 ANQGSEA. CDR3 size: 12 residues. Trimming stripped 4 bases from V and 6 bases from J, with 13 bases between. The CDR3 DNA reads TGCAGCGTTGGACCCACCGGTGCCGAGCAGTACTTC. Translation gives CSVGPTGAEQYF.

This clonotype was found many times. This rearrangement joins TRBV27 to TRBJ2-3, with 11 bases fitting TRBD2. CDR3 length: 16 amino acids. CDR1 is MNHEY and CDR2 is SMNVEV in the germline V gene (reference sequence). Germline trimming cut 6 bases from V and 6 bases from J; bases unmatched to any gene: 11. The CDR3 spells CASRLAGASWGDTQYF. CDR3 bases: TGTGCCAGCAGACTAGCGGGAGCTTCGTGGGGGGATACGCAGTATTTT.

This clonotype came up many times. The CDR3 bases are TGCAGTGCTAGAGGCCTGACAGGGGCTATGGTGGATTCACCCCTCCACTTT. This codes for CSARGLTGAMVDSPLHF. This sequence joins TRBV20-1 and TRBJ1-6; 8 nucleotides line up with TRBD1. Germline V lookup: CDR1 DFQATT, CDR2 SNEGSKA (reference sequence). V dropped 1 base and J dropped 8; count of bases not matched to a gene: 13. This CDR3 has 17 residues.

The V call is TRBV20-1, the J call TRBJ2-2, with TRBD2 as a possible D gene (5 bases). V was pared by 6 bases and J by 4 bases, with 15 bases between. The V gene's germline CDR1 is DFQATT and CDR2 SNEGSKA (reference sequence). CDR3 length: 14 amino acids. This chain's CDR3 is CSAQGLGSTGELFF. CDR3 in DNA: TGCAGTGCCCAAGGTCTGGGGAGCACCGGGGAGCTGTTTTTT.

The V call is TRBV7-3, the J call TRBJ2-2; TRBD2 is a possible D gene (6 bases). The CDR3 sequence is 16 residues long. CDR1 is SGHTA and CDR2 is FQGTGA in the germline V gene. V was shortened by 4 bases and J by 5 bases, with 17 bases between the two germline ends. The CDR3 nucleotides are TGTGCCAGCAGCTGGGGCGGGATAAGACAGACCGGGGAGCTGTTTTTT. Translation gives CASSWGGIRQTGELFF. Combining the CDR3 with reference TRBV7-3 and TRBJ2-2 gives the whole variable domain GAGVSQTPSNKVTEKGKYVELRCDPISGHTALYWYRQSLGQGPEFLIYFQGTGAADDSGLPNDRFFAVRPEGSVSTLKIQRTERGDSAVYLCASSWGGIRQTGELFFGEGSRLTVL.

This clonotype has a count of ten or more. As DNA, the CDR3 is TGCGCCAGCAGCAAGGACAGGGGCCTGAACACCGGGGAGCTGTTTTTT. Translating gives CASSKDRGLNTGELFF. This rearrangement joins TRBV5-1 to TRBJ2-2, with 9 bases identical to TRBD1. The V segment lost 4 bases and the J segment 1 base; nucleotides outside the gene matches: 5. In germline, CDR1 is SGHRS, CDR2 YFSETQ. This CDR3 has 16 amino acids.

This clonotype has ten or more counts. The DNA of the CDR3 is TGCAGTGCTAGGGGGCCAGATGAAAAACTGTTTTTT. It translates to CSARGPDEKLFF. The V call is TRBV20-1, the J call TRBJ1-4; a possible D gene is TRBD1 (5 bases). The CDR3 sequence is 12 residues long. V was shortened by 3 bases and J by 6 bases, with 8 bases between the two germline ends. Germline loops: CDR1 DFQATT, CDR2 SNEGSKA (reference sequence).

This clonotype was counted many times. The chain recombines TRBV29-1 with TRBJ2-7; 7 bases are a match to TRBD2. J lost 6 bases, V lost 4 bases, and 9 bases had no gene match. CDR3 length: 13 amino acids. The germline gives CDR1 SQVTM, CDR2 ANQGSEA. As DNA, the CDR3 is TGCAGCGTTGTGAGGGCGGGAGAAGTCGAGCAGTACTTC. The encoded protein is CSVVRAGEVEQYF.

V is TRBV12-3 or TRBV12-4 and J is TRBJ2-2; D perhaps matches TRBD2 (6 bases). This CDR3 is built from 15 residues. Trimming took 2 bases from V and 2 from J, leaving 9 bases between them. CDR3 DNA: TGTGCCAGCAGTTTAACTAGCCGAAACACCGGGGAGCTGTTTTTT. This translates into CASSLTSRNTGELFF.

This clonotype was counted between two and nine times. The chain is built from TRBV12-3 or TRBV12-4 and TRBJ1-2, with unresolved D. This CDR3 has 14 amino acids. V lost 6 bases to trimming and J lost 3 bases, with 14 bases between them. CDR3 in amino acids: CASSPSLGHYGYTF. CDR3 nucleotide sequence: TGTGCCAGCAGCCCTTCTCTGGGCCACTATGGCTACACCTTC.

There are many counts of this clonotype. The chain has TRBV7-2 and TRBJ2-2; D gene unclear. Germline CDR1 is SGHTA and CDR2 is FQGNSA. V was trimmed by 0 bases and J by 0 bases, leaving 8 bases between them. The CDR3 spans 16 residues. The CDR3 DNA sequence: TGTGCCAGCAGCTTAGCATTTCCAGCGAACACCGGGGAGCTGTTTTTT. It translates to CASSLAFPANTGELFF.